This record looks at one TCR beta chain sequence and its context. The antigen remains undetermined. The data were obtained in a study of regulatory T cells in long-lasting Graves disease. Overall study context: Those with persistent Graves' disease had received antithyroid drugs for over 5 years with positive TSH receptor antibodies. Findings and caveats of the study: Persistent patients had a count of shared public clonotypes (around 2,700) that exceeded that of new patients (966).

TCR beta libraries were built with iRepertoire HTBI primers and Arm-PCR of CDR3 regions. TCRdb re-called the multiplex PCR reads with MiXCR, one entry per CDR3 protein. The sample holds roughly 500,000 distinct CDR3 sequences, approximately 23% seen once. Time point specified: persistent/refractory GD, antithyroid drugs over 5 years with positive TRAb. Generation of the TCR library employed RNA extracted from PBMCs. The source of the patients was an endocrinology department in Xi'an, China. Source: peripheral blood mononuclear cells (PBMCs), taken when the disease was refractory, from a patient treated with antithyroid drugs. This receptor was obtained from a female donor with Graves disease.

The CDR3 nucleotides read TGTGCCTGGTCTTCAGGACAGGGGCCTGAAGCTTTCTTT. Its translation: CAWSSGQGPEAFF. The chain employs TRBV30 and TRBJ1-1; TRBD1 agrees at 9 bases. The CDR3 spans 13 residues. Germline-derived CDR1 and CDR2 are GTSNPN and SVGIG (reference sequence). V lost 5 bases to trimming and J lost 6 bases; unmatched junction nucleotides: 7.